The 27 T cell receptor beta chains presented below share a single source sample, sequenced in a study of circulating CD8 cells and anti-PD-1 response in melanoma. Live CD3+CD8+TCRalphabeta+ cells were sorted into four subsets by PD-1 and/or TIGIT. TCR libraries were prepared from 15 ng of total RNA with the QIAseq Immune Repertoire TCR panel. TCRdb re-called the reads through MiXCR, storing one row per CDR3 protein. This table holds 500 to 700 distinct CDR3 sequences, roughly 8.7% found once. The sample consisted of CD8+ T cells from PBMCs, taken at baseline or after one month of anti-PD-1 therapy (not recorded which). These TCRs come from a human donor with melanoma.

Judged by abundance, this clonotype is medium-sized. The J gene is TRBJ2-3, the V gene TRBV20-1; 7 nucleotides align to TRBD1. Looked up from germline, CDR1 is DFQATT and CDR2 is SNEGSKA (reference sequence). The V and J ends lost 0 bases and 2 bases, in that order; junction bases with no gene match: 5. The CDR3 runs to 15 residues. CDR3 region: CSARELRGNTDTQYF. CDR3 DNA: TGCAGTGCTAGAGAGCTCAGGGGGAACACAGATACGCAGTATTTT.

By frequency in the sample, this clonotype is medium-sized. The chain combines TRBV6-4 with TRBJ2-1; 13 bases match TRBD2. J was trimmed by 7 bases and V by 2 bases; bases with no gene match: 2. This CDR3 is built from 15 residues. Germline values: CDR1 MRHNA, CDR2 SNTAGT. The CDR3 loop is CASSDTSGGANEQFF. As DNA, the CDR3 is TGTGCCAGCAGTGACACTAGCGGGGGGGCAAATGAGCAGTTCTTC.

This clonotype is deemed medium-sized. This clone may be a read error of a much larger clone one base away. The genes are TRBV20-1 and TRBJ2-7, with D uncertain. V lost 0 bases to trimming and J lost 0 bases, with 12 bases between them. Germline CDR1 is DFQATT and CDR2 is SNEGSKA (reference sequence). CDR3 length: 15 amino acids. For the CDR3, the DNA is TGCAGTGCTAGAGATCATGCCCGCCTCTCCTACGAGCAGTACTTC. Translating gives CSARDHARLSYEQYF.

By frequency in the sample, this clonotype is large. The chain carries TRBV6-5 and TRBJ2-1; D is tentatively TRBD1 or TRBD2 (5 bases each). This CDR3 is built from 14 residues. The germline V gene has CDR1 MNHEY and CDR2 SVGAGI. V lost 5 bases, J lost 6 bases, and 14 bases lay in between. In nucleotides, the CDR3 is TGTGCCAGCAGTAAAGGGGAAGAGGGCAATGAGCAGTTCTTC. Protein: CASSKGEEGNEQFF.

This clonotype is termed medium-sized (0.01 to 0.1%). The chain carries TRBV3-1 and TRBJ1-1; D unclear. Trimming cost V 4 bases and J 1 base, with 13 bases left between them. The CDR3 is 15 amino acids. Germline assignment: CDR1 LGHDT and CDR2 YNNKEL (reference sequence). The CDR3 bases are TGTGCCAGCAGCCCCTCTGACCTGGGGAACACTGAAGCTTTCTTT. It yields the protein CASSPSDLGNTEAFF.

By share, this clonotype ranks as large (0.1 to 1%). The chain recombines TRBV21-1 with TRBJ2-3. TRBV21-1 is designated a pseudogene. The CDR3 loop spans 15 amino acids. The CDR3 nucleotides read TGTGCCAGCAGCAAATGGGAAGGGAGCACAGATACGCAGTATTTT. Translation gives CASSKWEGSTDTQYF.

This clonotype counts as medium-sized. This chain links TRBV28 with TRBJ2-7, with D uncertain. Germline-derived CDR1 and CDR2 are MDHEN and SYDVKM. This CDR3 has 11 amino acids. The ends were cut back, 4 bases at V and 5 bases at J, with 6 bases in the middle. DNA of the CDR3: TGTGCCAGCAGTTCACACAACGAGCAGTACTTC. The encoded protein is CASSSHNEQYF.

Note on this clonotype: Sequence at one end of the junction differs from germline and may be a read error. The CDR3 region has the DNA TGTGCCAGCGGCCCCGGACTAGCTGGCAATGAGCAGCTCTTC. Translation: CASGPGLAGNEQLF. The V and J genes are TRBV7-8 and TRBJ2-1; 8 bases fit TRBD2. The CDR3 length is 14 residues. CDR1 and CDR2 from the germline V gene are SGHVS and FQNEAQ. Variable domain in full (rest from reference TRBV7-8 and TRBJ2-1): GAGVSQSPRYKVAKRGQDVALRCDPISGHVSLFWYQQALGQGPEFLTYFQNEAQLDKSGLPSDRFFAERPEGSVSTLKIQRTQQEDSAVYLCASGPGLAGNEQLFGPGTRLTVL.

This clonotype is labeled medium-sized (0.01 to 0.1%). The genes are TRBV7-2 and TRBJ2-7, with unresolved D. Per the germline V gene, CDR1 is SGHTA and CDR2 is FQGNSA. The CDR3 spans 11 residues. Trimming shortened V by 1 base and J by 3 bases, and 1 base separated the two germline ends. CDR3 protein: CASSLVYEQYF. CDR3 DNA sequence: TGTGCCAGCAGCTTAGTCTACGAGCAGTACTTC.

Judged by abundance, this clonotype is large (0.1 to 1%). The rearrangement joins TRBV10-3 to TRBJ2-2; 7 nucleotides align to TRBD2. This CDR3 region has 16 residues. Trimming cost V 5 bases and J 0 bases; bases outside gene matches: 6. From germline, CDR1 is ENHRY and CDR2 SYGVKD. The CDR3 DNA follows: TGTGCCATCAGTCGACAGCGGGGAGCGAACACCGGGGAGCTGTTTTTT. Protein: CAISRQRGANTGELFF.

This clonotype is deemed large. The V and J genes are TRBV2 and TRBJ2-3; D possibly matches TRBD1 or TRBD2 (5 bases each). The CDR3 sequence is 16 residues long. The V gene's germline CDR1 is SNHLY and CDR2 FYNNEI. V was pared by 4 bases and J by 6 bases, with 20 bases between. The CDR3 bases are TGTGCCAGCAGTGTCATTTGGGGGAGCCCGACGGATACGCAGTATTTT. It is translated as CASSVIWGSPTDTQYF.

Sample share makes this clonotype large. This chain connects TRBV19 to TRBJ2-7; TRBD2 matches at 7 bases. The germline V gene encodes CDR1 LNHDA and CDR2 SQIVND (reference sequence). Unmatched junction bases numbered 7, after V lost 5 bases and J lost 3 bases. CDR3 length equals 14 residues. In nucleotides, the CDR3 is TGTGCCAGTAGTCCCACCGGGACTATCTACGAGCAGTACTTC. This codes for CASSPTGTIYEQYF.

This clonotype was seen more than once but under ten times. Being one base from a much bigger clone, this may be a read error. The rearrangement links TRBV27 to TRBJ2-3; 8 nucleotides match TRBD2. Germline V gives CDR1 MNHEY, CDR2 SMNVEV (reference sequence). The CDR3 contains 14 residues. The CDR3 region is CASSLAGGTDTQYF. The CDR3 nucleotides are TGTGCCAGCAGTTTAGCGGGGGGCACGGATACGCAGTATTTT.

This clonotype is labeled medium-sized. The chain employs TRBV14 and TRBJ2-7; D remains ambiguous. The CDR3 runs to 13 residues. V was cut by 3 bases and J by 3 bases, with 9 bases left in between. Germline V gene data show CDR1 as SGHDN and CDR2 as FVKESK. The CDR3 DNA reads TGTGCCAGCAGCCATGGCGTGGGCTACGAGCAGTACTTC. Protein product: CASSHGVGYEQYF.

This clonotype is judged large (0.1 to 1%). This rearrangement joins TRBV19 to TRBJ2-7, with TRBD1 matching over 10 bases. The ends lost 5 bases at V and 3 bases at J; junction bases unmatched: 4. The CDR3 sequence is 14 residues long. Germline values: CDR1 LNHDA, CDR2 SQIVND (reference sequence). CDR3 protein: CASSLTGGIYEQYF. The CDR3 DNA reads as TGTGCCAGTAGTCTGACAGGGGGCATCTACGAGCAGTACTTC.

This clonotype qualifies as medium-sized. This chain joins TRBV12-3 or TRBV12-4 and TRBJ2-1, with a tentative D call TRBD2 (6 bases). V lost 5 bases and J 4 bases, leaving 21 bases between the germline ends. The CDR3 covers 17 residues. DNA of the CDR3: TGTGCCAGCAGTCCTAGGGCGGGGCCGTTAATTTACAATGAGCAGTTCTTC. It encodes CASSPRAGPLIYNEQFF.

In its sample, this clonotype ranks as large. This chain uses TRBV27 with TRBJ2-3; 8 positions agree with TRBD2. J lost 6 bases, V lost 2 bases, and 4 bases had no gene match. CDR1 MNHEY and CDR2 SMNVEV come from the germline V gene (reference sequence). The CDR3 sequence is 14 residues long. The CDR3 DNA reads TGTGCCAGCAGTTTAGCGGGGGGCATGGATACGCAGTATTTT. Protein product: CASSLAGGMDTQYF.

This clonotype appeared a few times. The gene calls are TRBV20-1 and TRBJ1-1, with D perhaps matching TRBD1 (5 bases). CDR1 DFQATT and CDR2 SNEGSKA come from the germline V gene (reference sequence). The ends were cut back, 3 bases at V and 4 bases at J, with 15 bases in the middle. The CDR3 contains 14 residues. CDR3 DNA sequence: TGCAGTGCTAGCCCTCCGTCGGGGGTCACTGAAGCTTTCTTT. It encodes CSASPPSGVTEAFF.

Turning to this clonotype: This could be a read error, since a much larger clone is one nucleotide away. The J gene is TRBJ2-7, the V gene TRBV28; unclear D gene. CDR1 MDHEN and CDR2 SYDVKM come from the germline V gene. The CDR3 has 17 amino acids. V lost 8 bases to trimming and J lost 5 bases, with 28 bases between them. This CDR3 reads CASSLVADPLPVHEQYF. CDR3 nucleotides: TGTGCCAGCTCTCTTGTCGCGGATCCGCTCCCGGTCCACGAGCAGTACTTC.

This clonotype is classed as large. The V gene is TRBV20-1, the J gene TRBJ2-7; weak D call: TRBD2 (5 bases). V lost 5 bases, J lost 3 bases, and 14 bases lay in between. The CDR3 sequence is 13 residues long. Germline values: CDR1 DFQATT, CDR2 SNEGSKA (reference sequence). The CDR3 nucleotides are TGCAGTGCTGACGCCGCGACTAACTACGAGCAGTACTTC. Protein product: CSADAATNYEQYF.

Relative to its sample, this clonotype is large. This chain links TRBV28 with TRBJ1-3; D is uncertain. The germline CDR1 and CDR2 sequences are MDHEN and SYDVKM. The V end lost 6 bases, the J end lost 1 base, and 13 bases lay between the germline ends. The CDR3 is made up of 15 amino acids. CDR3: CASRGRVGSGNTIYF. The DNA for the CDR3 is TGTGCCAGCAGAGGTCGAGTCGGGTCTGGAAACACCATATATTTT.

This clonotype is deemed large. The J gene is TRBJ2-1, the V gene TRBV14; D is perhaps TRBD2 (6 bases). Deletions cut 1 base from V and 1 base from J, with 11 bases between. Germline V CDR1 and CDR2: SGHDN, FVKESK. The CDR3 covers 16 residues. CDR3 bases: TGTGCCAGCAGCCAAGTGGCTCTAGCGTCCTACAATGAGCAGTTCTTC. This gives the protein CASSQVALASYNEQFF.

Relative to its sample, this clonotype is medium-sized. The V call is TRBV29-1, the J call TRBJ1-2, with D maybe TRBD1 (6 bases). The germline CDR1 and CDR2 sequences are SQVTM and ANQGSEA. The CDR3 length is 11 residues. Trimming stripped 3 bases from V and 9 bases from J, with 11 bases between. CDR3 DNA: TGCAGCGTTGATGGGGGCCATAGCTACACCTTC. Its protein is CSVDGGHSYTF.

In its sample, this clonotype is large. This chain connects TRBV4-1 to TRBJ1-4; 7 bases are shared with TRBD1. Trimming removed 2 bases from V and 0 bases from J; junction bases left unmatched: 0. The CDR3 is 15 residues long. Germline loops: CDR1 MGHRA, CDR2 YSYEKL. DNA for the CDR3: TGCGCCAGCAGCCAAACAGGGGCAACTAATGAAAAACTGTTTTTT. Amino acid sequence: CASSQTGATNEKLFF.

Sample share makes this clonotype medium-sized. The rearrangement links TRBV28 to TRBJ1-3; D unresolved. With 1 base removed from V and 0 bases from J, the gap between germline ends came to 7 bases. Germline CDR1 MDHEN, CDR2 SYDVKM. CDR3 size: 15 residues. The CDR3: CASSLLRLSGNTIYF. In nucleotides, the CDR3 is TGTGCCAGCAGTTTATTGAGGCTCTCTGGAAACACCATATATTTT.

In its sample, this clonotype ranks as medium-sized. This sequence joins TRBV29-1 and TRBJ1-1, with D perhaps TRBD1 (5 bases). This CDR3 is 16 amino acids long. Germline V gives CDR1 SQVTM, CDR2 ANQGSEA. V was shortened by 0 bases and J by 2 bases, with 16 bases between the two germline ends. CDR3 in amino acids: CSVEDLDQGANTEAFF. CDR3 bases: TGCAGCGTTGAAGATCTGGACCAGGGAGCTAACACTGAAGCTTTCTTT.

Remarks on this clonotype: Since the CDR3 does not end with the conserved phenylalanine or tryptophan, this likely comes from a read error. The chain carries TRBV11-2 and TRBJ1-4; no definite D call. From germline, CDR1 is SGHAT and CDR2 FQNNGV. This CDR3 contains 14 residues. The CDR3 sequence is CASSLGATNGKLFL. The CDR3 bases are TGTGCCAGCAGCTTAGGAGCAACTAATGGAAAACTGTTTCTT.